These 5 T cell receptor beta chains share one sample of origin, sequenced in a study of response to subunit inactivated influenza vaccine (dated by TCRdb to about 2018). Library preparation employed RT-PCR. These reads were obtained on an Illumina HiSeq 2500. TCRdb redid the processing of the public reads, applying fastp at Q25 and MiXCR, and retained in-frame beta chains. Each entry is one CDR3 protein sequence, shown with its most common DNA and genes. The sample profile shows 800,000 to 1,000,000 distinct CDR3 sequences; roughly 20% of them were found once. The ten top clones hold 10% to 13% of the sample. Sequencing used PBMCs from blood, obtained roughly 5 days after vaccination. The receptors were gathered from a man aged 45-65 years who received an inactivated influenza vaccine. Donor details come from another sample of the same person, matched by shared clones.

This clonotype came up a few times. CDR3 in DNA: TGTGCCTGGAGCCTTGACGGGGGCCAATCCTACGAGCAGTACTTC. It is translated as CAWSLDGGQSYEQYF. The chain carries TRBV30 and TRBJ2-7; D may correspond to TRBD1 or TRBD2 (6 bases each). CDR3 size: 15 residues. Germline values: CDR1 GTSNPN, CDR2 SVGIG (reference sequence). V shed 3 bases and J shed 1 base, with 16 bases lying between them.

This chain uses TRBV15 with TRBJ2-1; 8 nucleotides agree with TRBD2. This CDR3 region has 15 residues. Germline V gene lookup returns CDR1 LNHNV and CDR2 YYDKDF (reference sequence). The V and J ends lost 4 bases and 7 bases, in that order; junction bases with no gene match: 9. The CDR3 spells CATSTPIAGRNEQFF. In nucleotides, the CDR3 is TGTGCCACCAGCACCCCCATAGCGGGGAGGAATGAGCAGTTCTTC.

V gene TRBV12-3 or TRBV12-4 combines with J gene TRBJ2-3; 7 nucleotides align to TRBD2. V was clipped by 4 bases and J by 4 bases; unmatched bases: 5. The CDR3 totals 14 residues. The CDR3 here is CASSWGGYADTQYF. CDR3 in DNA: TGTGCCAGCAGTTGGGGGGGGTATGCAGATACGCAGTATTTT.

This clonotype occurred once. V gene TRBV7-2 combines with J gene TRBJ2-5; D may be TRBD2 (7 bases). The CDR3 totals 16 residues. The V gene's germline CDR1 is SGHTA and CDR2 FQGNSA. Trimming removed 6 bases at V and 4 bases at J, with 21 bases between. In DNA form, the CDR3 reads TGTGCCAGCAGTAGGACTAGGGGGGGGGCCGGAGAGACCCAGTACTTC. Amino acids: CASSRTRGGAGETQYF.

This clonotype was counted only a few times. This rearrangement joins TRBV6-1 to TRBJ2-3; D is uncertain. Trimming took off 6 bases at V and 1 base at J, with 26 bases between the two ends. The CDR3 is made up of 19 amino acids. The germline V gene encodes CDR1 MNHNS and CDR2 SASEGT. The CDR3 sequence is CASRVRTVQVGSGTDTQYF. In DNA form, the CDR3 reads TGTGCCAGCAGGGTCCGGACCGTTCAAGTGGGCAGTGGCACAGATACGCAGTATTTT.